These T cell receptor beta chains were read from a single sample in a study of OX40 agonist ivuxolimab in advanced cancers. Profiling relied on immunoSEQ multiplex PCR, and the TCRdb table lists in-frame clones only, not all of them. The table includes 35,000 to 45,000 clones, 84% detected once. Sequenced material: CD4+ or CD8+ T cells sorted from blood, taken in a trial of the OX40 agonist ivuxolimab. The receptors shown here come from an adult with an advanced solid tumor such as melanoma, head and neck, liver or kidney cancer. Both conserved end residues are part of each CDR3. D genes are given only for firm matches. Clone sizes are given selectively: once, few, many, or a class where the clone is expanded.

D gene	V gene	J gene	clone size	CDR3 DNA	CDR3 protein
.	TRBV10-1	TRBJ2-7	once	TGCGCCAGCAGAGGAGGGGACAGCTACGAGCAGTACTTC	CASRGGDSYEQYF
.	TRBV27	TRBJ1-1	.	TGTGCCAGCAGTTTGCAGGGGATGAACACTGAAGCTTTCTTT	CASSLQGMNTEAFF
TRBD1	TRBV6-1	TRBJ1-2	.	TGTGCCAGCAGACAAGGACAGGGCCCTAACTATGGCTACACCTTC	CASRQGQGPNYGYTF
.	TRBV6-4	TRBJ1-1	.	TGTGCCAGCAGTGACCCGGAGTTCACTGAAGCTTTCTTT	CASSDPEFTEAFF
.	TRBV5-1	TRBJ1-1	few	TGCGCCAGCAGCTTGGAAGGGAATGAAGCTTTCTTT	CASSLEGNEAFF
TRBD1	TRBV27	TRBJ2-7	.	TGTGCCAGCAGTTTCTGGGACAGGGGGGGATCAACCTACGAGCAGTACTTC	CASSFWDRGGSTYEQYF
.	TRBV7-6	TRBJ2-1	.	TGTGCCAGCAGCCCACCAGGGGACAATGAGCAGTTCTTC	CASSPPGDNEQFF
TRBD2	TRBV10-3	TRBJ2-7	.	TGTGCCATCAGCGACGGACTAGCCCGCGAGCAGTACTTC	CAISDGLAREQYF
.	TRBV7-9	TRBJ1-2	.	TGTGCCAGCAGTAACGACGGTTGGGGCTACACCTTC	CASSNDGWGYTF
TRBD2	TRBV28	TRBJ2-5	many	TGTGCCAGCAGTCCCCCCGAACCAAGCGGGAAACGAGAGACCCAGTACTTC	CASSPPEPSGKRETQYF